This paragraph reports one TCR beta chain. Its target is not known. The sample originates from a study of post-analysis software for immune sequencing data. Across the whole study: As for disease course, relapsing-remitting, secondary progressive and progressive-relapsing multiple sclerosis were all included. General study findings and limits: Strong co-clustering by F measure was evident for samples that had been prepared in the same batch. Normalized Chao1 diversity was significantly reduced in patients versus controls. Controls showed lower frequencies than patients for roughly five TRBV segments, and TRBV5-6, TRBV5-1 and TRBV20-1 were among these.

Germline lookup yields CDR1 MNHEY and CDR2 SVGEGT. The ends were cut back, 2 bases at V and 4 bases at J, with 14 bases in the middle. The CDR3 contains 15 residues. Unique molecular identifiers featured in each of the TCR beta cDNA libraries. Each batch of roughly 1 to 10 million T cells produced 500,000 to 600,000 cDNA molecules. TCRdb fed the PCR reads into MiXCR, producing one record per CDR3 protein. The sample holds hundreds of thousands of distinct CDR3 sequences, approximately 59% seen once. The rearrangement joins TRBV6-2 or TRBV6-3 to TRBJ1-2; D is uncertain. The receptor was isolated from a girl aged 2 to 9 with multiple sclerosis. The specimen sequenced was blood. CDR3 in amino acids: CASSYREANIYGYTF. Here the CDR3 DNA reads TGTGCCAGCAGTTACAGAGAGGCCAACATCTATGGCTACACCTTC.